This T cell receptor beta chain was observed in a study of metastatic and nonmetastatic thyroid tumors. Whole-study context: Malignant and benign thyroid patients had repertoires compared in peripheral blood and tumor or nodule tissue. Study-wide results and caveats: Malignant tumors reportedly showed significantly higher TCR beta diversity than benign nodules in both blood and tumor.

The CDR3 extends over 13 amino acids. The V end was cut by 11 bases, the J end by 5 bases, with 19 bases between. Germline-derived CDR1 and CDR2 are SNHLY and FYNNEI. Treatment of any kind had been given to no patient before thyroid surgery. Authors' methods: In papillary thyroid cancer, a distant-metastasis classifier was built using CDR3 differences across clinicopathological groups. From the PCR reads, TCRdb re-called clones with MiXCR. The V and J calls were not made by the authors but by TCRdb's processing. The sample includes about 43,000 clones, approximately 24% of them seen just once. About this clone itself: Its antigen is still unknown.

This chain uses TRBV2 with TRBJ2-7; D possibly corresponds to TRBD1 (6 bases). The sample comprised tumor tissue. The TCR comes from a female donor with papillary thyroid cancer or a benign thyroid nodule (not recorded which). Some clones in this sample may be carry-over from other donors' samples. CDR3 loop: CASESGRGDEQYF. The CDR3 region has the DNA TGTGCCTCCGAGTCCGGCAGGGGCGACGAGCAGTACTTC.